The entry that follows covers one TCR beta chain sequence. This is likely an artifact of a read error, given a far larger clone one base away. Assay used: immunoSEQ multiplex PCR; TCRdb lists only in-frame clones, some missing. The sample comprises 490,000 or so clones, 70% to 80% of which are singletons, and about an eighth rests with the top ten. This CDR3 region has 15 residues. The germline V gene has CDR1 SGHRS and CDR2 YFSETQ. This sample was included in a study of shared clonotypes between healthy human individuals. The V and J genes are TRBV5-1 and TRBJ2-1, with 9 bases matching TRBD2. Sequencing was done on a sample of PBMCs. This clonotype was obtained from a woman aged 40 to 50 in good health. Some clones in this sample may be carry-over from other donors' samples. The CDR3 region is CASSLVVAGVLERFF. As DNA, the CDR3 is TGCGCCAGCAGCTTGGTAGTAGCGGGAGTCCTGGAGCGGTTCTTC.